One sample yielded the 19 T cell receptor beta chains listed below, sequenced in a study of T cell repertoires in cytomegalovirus infection. For these TCRs, the target antigens are not known. TCRdb re-derived calls from the reads in MiXCR, one entry per CDR3 protein. Of approximately 600,000 distinct CDR3 sequences detected, roughly 42% appear once; the ten largest clones hold around 48%. The input for sequencing was cultured PBMCs, taken from culture after CMV antigen stimulation. These receptors came from a human donor in good health (CMV status not recorded). Some clones in this sample may be carry-over from other donors' samples.

The chain links TRBV2 to TRBJ2-1; D is undetermined. CDR3 size: 13 residues. Deletions cut 3 bases from V and 9 bases from J, with 12 bases between. Looked up from germline, CDR1 is SNHLY and CDR2 is FYNNEI. CDR3 nucleotide sequence: TGTGCCAGCAGTGATACCAGCATAGTTGAGCAGTTCTTC. Amino acid sequence: CASSDTSIVEQFF.

The chain joins TRBV15 to TRBJ1-3; 10 nucleotides line up with TRBD1. Germline loops: CDR1 LNHNV, CDR2 YYDKDF (reference sequence). With V trimmed by 1 base and J by 4 bases, 7 bases remained unmatched. This CDR3 has 17 residues. The DNA of the CDR3 is TGTGCCACCAGCAGAGGACAGGGGGCGGTGATGGGAAACACCATATATTTT. Amino acid sequence: CATSRGQGAVMGNTIYF. Combining the CDR3 with reference TRBV15 and TRBJ1-3 gives the whole variable domain DAMVIQNPRYQVTQFGKPVTLSCSQTLNHNVMYWYQQKSSQAPKLLFHYYDKDFNNEADTPDNFQSRRPNTSFCFLDIRSPGLGDTAMYLCATSRGQGAVMGNTIYFGEGSWLTVV.

J is TRBJ2-3 and V is TRBV6-1; TRBD2 agrees at 8 bases. The ends lost 2 bases at V and 3 bases at J; junction bases unmatched: 16. The germline V gene encodes CDR1 MNHNS and CDR2 SASEGT. The CDR3 extends over 19 amino acids. CDR3 nucleotide sequence: TGTGCCAGCAGTGAACATGTGGGGGGGCCGGGAGGGGTGACAGATACGCAGTATTTT. Protein sequence: CASSEHVGGPGGVTDTQYF.

This chain links TRBV20-1 with TRBJ2-2, with D tentatively TRBD1 (6 bases). The V end was cut by 3 bases, the J end by 0 bases, with 11 bases between. CDR3 size: 15 residues. Germline CDR1 reads DFQATT; CDR2 reads SNEGSKA (reference sequence). The CDR3: CSARDRPSNTGELFF. The CDR3 DNA reads TGCAGTGCTAGGGACAGACCATCGAACACCGGGGAGCTGTTTTTT.

The rearrangement links TRBV11-1 to TRBJ2-1, with D tentatively TRBD2 (6 bases). V dropped 4 bases and J dropped 12 bases, with 13 bases sitting between them. CDR1 SGHAT and CDR2 FQDESV come from the germline V gene (reference sequence). The CDR3 sequence is 12 residues long. The CDR3 is CASSSAGVLQFF. The CDR3 nucleotides read TGTGCCAGCAGCTCAGCGGGCGTGCTGCAGTTCTTC. Full variable domain (remainder filled in from reference TRBV11-1 and TRBJ2-1): EAEVAQSPRYKITEKSQAVAFWCDPISGHATLYWYRQILGQGPELLVQFQDESVVDDSQLPKDRFSAERLKGVDSTLKIQPAELGDSAMYLCASSSAGVLQFFGPGTRLTVL.

The genes are TRBV7-9 and TRBJ2-2, with D possibly being TRBD1 (5 bases). Per germline, CDR1 SEHNR and CDR2 FQNEAQ (reference sequence). V was shortened by 5 bases and J by 6 bases, with 10 bases between the two germline ends. The CDR3 runs 13 residues. CDR3 nucleotides: TGTGCCAGCAGCCCCAGGGCTTCCGGGGAGCTGTTTTTT. Protein sequence: CASSPRASGELFF.

The chain recombines TRBV5-4 with TRBJ2-3; TRBD2 matches at 13 bases. Germline lookup yields CDR1 SGHNT and CDR2 YYREEE (reference sequence). Trimming cost V 4 bases and J 5 bases; bases outside gene matches: 7. The length of the CDR3 is 16 residues. The CDR3 nucleotides are TGTGCCAGCAGCCCGGGACTAGCGGGGACAAAAGATACGCAGTATTTT. The encoded protein is CASSPGLAGTKDTQYF.

The chain couples TRBV10-3 to TRBJ2-3, with 7 bases matching TRBD1. Germline CDR1 is ENHRY and CDR2 is SYGVKD. V shed 8 bases and J 2 bases; nucleotides not matched to a gene: 4. The CDR3 has 13 residues. The CDR3 nucleotides are TGTGCCATCCAGGGGGAAAACACAGATACGCAGTATTTT. This sequence encodes CAIQGENTDTQYF.

CDR3 nucleotide sequence: TGTGCCACCAGCAGAGATCTAAGGGTGTCTGGAAACACCATATATTTT. Translating it yields CATSRDLRVSGNTIYF. The rearrangement links TRBV15 to TRBJ1-3; no definite D call. Trimming left V 0 bases short and J 1 base short, with 10 bases between. Germline V gene lookup returns CDR1 LNHNV and CDR2 YYDKDF (reference sequence). This CDR3 has 16 amino acids.

The chain joins TRBV7-6 to TRBJ2-2; the match to TRBD2 covers 7 bases. This CDR3 has 14 residues. V trimming: 2 bases; J trimming: 6 bases; junction bases outside the gene matches: 3. Germline CDR1 reads SGHVS; CDR2 reads FNYEAQ. The CDR3, as DNA: TGTGCCAGCAGCTTACAGCGGGGTTCCGGGGAGCTGTTTTTT. Its translation: CASSLQRGSGELFF.

The chain couples TRBV27 to TRBJ1-5, with TRBD1 as a possible D gene (5 bases). The CDR3 is 16 residues long. Trimming pared 2 bases from V and 0 bases from J, leaving 11 bases between. From germline, CDR1 is MNHEY and CDR2 SMNVEV (reference sequence). The CDR3 DNA follows: TGTGCCAGCAGTTTAACAGGACCCTATAGCAATCAGCCCCAGCATTTT. Protein sequence: CASSLTGPYSNQPQHF.

This chain uses TRBV4-1 with TRBJ1-1; D perhaps matches TRBD1 (6 bases). V was shortened by 3 bases and J by 4 bases, with 15 bases between the two germline ends. The CDR3 loop spans 15 amino acids. The germline CDR1 and CDR2 sequences are MGHRA and YSYEKL. The CDR3, as DNA: TGCGCCAGCAGCCATCCGGGTGGGGGGCTCACTGAAGCTTTCTTT. Its translation: CASSHPGGGLTEAFF.

This clonotype was observed a few times. The rearrangement joins TRBV28 to TRBJ1-2; D gene ambiguous. Per germline, CDR1 MDHEN and CDR2 SYDVKM. The CDR3 is made up of 9 amino acids. V was pared by 8 bases and J by 8 bases, with 6 bases between. CDR3 in DNA: TGTGCCAGCGGCAGCGGCTACACCTTC. Amino acids: CASGSGYTF.

This clonotype was detected a few times. This CDR3 is CASSIIAGAPTYNEQFF. The CDR3, as DNA: TGTGCCAGTAGTATTATCGCGGGGGCCCCCACCTACAATGAGCAGTTCTTC. V usage is TRBV19 and J usage is TRBJ2-1, with a possible D match to TRBD2 (7 bases). Germline V gives CDR1 LNHDA, CDR2 SQIVND (reference sequence). The CDR3 sequence is 17 residues long. V was shortened by 3 bases and J by 2 bases, with 17 bases between the two germline ends.

V and J are TRBV7-6 and TRBJ1-1, with 9 bases aligning to TRBD1. V dropped 3 bases and J dropped 1; count of bases not matched to a gene: 12. CDR1 and CDR2 (germline): SGHVS, FNYEAQ. The CDR3 spans 18 residues. The CDR3 coding sequence is TGTGCCAGCAGCTTCGAGTTTGAAGGACAGGGGAGGAACACTGAAGCTTTCTTT. As protein: CASSFEFEGQGRNTEAFF.

The rearrangement uses TRBV25-1 and TRBJ2-7; D unresolved. V shed 3 bases and J shed 3 bases, with 6 bases lying between them. The CDR3 extends over 12 amino acids. The germline gives CDR1 MGHDK, CDR2 SYGVNS. In nucleotides, the CDR3 is TGTGCCAGCAGTGATGAGTACTACGAGCAGTACTTC. It yields the protein CASSDEYYEQYF.

The rearrangement joins TRBV20-1 to TRBJ1-2, with D perhaps matching TRBD1 (5 bases). The CDR3 has 13 amino acids. Germline V gene lookup returns CDR1 DFQATT and CDR2 SNEGSKA (reference sequence). V lost 3 bases to trimming and J lost 5 bases, with 13 bases between them. CDR3 protein: CSASRQGAYGYTF. Here the CDR3 DNA reads TGCAGTGCTAGTCGGCAAGGGGCGTATGGCTACACCTTC.

The V and J genes are TRBV2 and TRBJ2-1; 9 positions agree with TRBD1. CDR3 length: 14 residues. CDR1 SNHLY and CDR2 FYNNEI come from the germline V gene. Trimming removed 8 bases from V and 3 bases from J; junction bases left unmatched: 5. The CDR3 protein is CASYSGQGYNEQFF. Written as DNA, the CDR3 is TGTGCCAGCTACTCGGGACAGGGCTACAATGAGCAGTTCTTC.

The rearrangement uses TRBV6-6 and TRBJ1-5, with D unresolved. The ends were cut back, 2 bases at V and 6 bases at J, with 11 bases in the middle. Germline V gene lookup returns CDR1 MNHNY and CDR2 SVGAGI (reference sequence). The CDR3 is 14 residues long. CDR3 in amino acids: CASSYERVTQPQHF. The CDR3 DNA follows: TGTGCCAGCAGTTACGAGAGGGTTACTCAGCCCCAGCATTTT.